This T cell receptor beta chain was sequenced for a study of Graves' ophthalmopathy and Graves' hyperthyroidism. In the study overall: Stable hyperthyroidism referred to disease that showed no ophthalmopathy within 18 months of follow-up. Study conclusions and caveats: Separation of ophthalmopathy from stable hyperthyroidism was achieved by a 13-signature model, at around 90% sensitivity and around 81% specificity. The model achieved roughly 66% sensitivity and roughly 72% specificity for ophthalmopathy progression.

Amplification of the TCR beta CDR3 regions used RNA transcripts (as template). After a first-round RT-PCR with HTBI primers, a second-round multiplex PCR was run. TCRdb re-analysed the multiplex PCR reads in MiXCR, keeping a single row per CDR3 protein. This repertoire shows around 1.1 million distinct CDR3 sequences, 35% to 40% found once; its top ten account for more than 9.5%. A remark on this clonotype: Its target is not known.

This CDR3 is 13 amino acids long. V dropped 2 bases and J dropped 10 bases, with 14 bases sitting between them. CDR1 and CDR2 from the germline V gene are KGHSH and LQKENI. This TCR came from an adult man with Graves' hyperthyroidism. The V gene is TRBV18, the J gene TRBJ1-1; maybe TRBD1 (5 bases). Sequenced input: peripheral blood or thyroid tissue (not recorded which). CDR3 amino acids: CASSPDFGGTAFF. The CDR3 bases are TGTGCCAGCTCACCAGATTTCGGGGGAACAGCTTTCTTT.